A selection of T cell receptor beta chains follows, all from one sample in a study of shared clonotypes between healthy human individuals. The repertoire was sequenced with immunoSEQ multiplex PCR; TCRdb's copy has only in-frame clones and lacks some. This table holds 400,000 to 600,000 clones, roughly 80% found once. The source material was PBMCs. The receptors stem from a woman aged 40 to 50 in good health. Some clones in this sample may be carry-over from other donors' samples. CDR3s include the opening cysteine and the closing phenylalanine or tryptophan. The D gene is left open where the match is weak. The size entry is marked missing in some rows and otherwise reads once, few, many or a size class.

D: NA
size: NA
V: TRBV2
length: 13
J: TRBJ1-5
DNA: TGTGCCAGCAGTGAAGACAGGAATCAGCCCCAGCATTTT
CDR3: CASSEDRNQPQHF

D: TRBD2
size: NA
V: TRBV7-9
length: 15
J: TRBJ2-2
DNA: TGTGCCAGCAGCCACGGACTAGCGAACACCGGGGAGCTGTTTTTT
CDR3: CASSHGLANTGELFF

D: NA
size: NA
V: TRBV4-2
length: 16
J: TRBJ2-3
DNA: TGTGCCAGCAGCCAAGATCTCCTAGCGCCGTTGGATACGCAGTACTTT
CDR3: CASSQDLLAPLDTQYF

D: NA
size: NA
V: TRBV7-2
length: 14
J: TRBJ2-7
DNA: TGTGCCAGCAGCTTAACAGGACCGAGCTACGAGCAGTACTTC
CDR3: CASSLTGPSYEQYF

D: NA
size: NA
V: TRBV6-6
length: 16
J: TRBJ1-5
DNA: TGTGCCAGCAGTTACTCGAGCCAGGGAGGACAGCAGCCCCAGCATTTT
CDR3: CASSYSSQGGQQPQHF

D: TRBD2
size: NA
V: TRBV7-4
length: 18
J: TRBJ2-7
DNA: TGTGCCAGCAGCTTAGGAGGACTAGCGGGATTGGTCTGGCGCGAGCAGTACTTC
CDR3: CASSLGGLAGLVWREQYF

D: TRBD1
size: NA
V: TRBV5-1
length: 14
J: TRBJ2-7
DNA: TGCGCCAGCAGCCAACAGGGGGCGGGGAACGAGCAGTACTTC
CDR3: CASSQQGAGNEQYF

D: NA
size: NA
V: TRBV7-6
length: 14
J: TRBJ2-2
DNA: TGTGCCAGCAGCTTGAGGACAGCCACCGGGGAGCTGTTTTTT
CDR3: CASSLRTATGELFF

D: NA
size: NA
V: TRBV28
length: 14
J: TRBJ1-2
DNA: TGTGCCAGCAGCCCCCCCGGCAGGGTCTATGGCTACACCTTC
CDR3: CASSPPGRVYGYTF

D: TRBD1
size: NA
V: TRBV6-1
length: 15
J: TRBJ1-5
DNA: TGTGCCAGCAGTCCGGACAGGGCTGGCAATCAGCCCCAGCATTTT
CDR3: CASSPDRAGNQPQHF

D: TRBD2
size: NA
V: TRBV5-1
length: 15
J: TRBJ2-5
DNA: TGCGCCAGCAGCTTGGTCGGGGGGTTGGGTGAGACCCAGTACTTC
CDR3: CASSLVGGLGETQYF

D: TRBD1
size: few
V: TRBV28
length: 15
J: TRBJ1-5
DNA: TGTGCCAGCAGTTATGACAGGGGGCATGGTCAGCCCCAGCATTTT
CDR3: CASSYDRGHGQPQHF

D: TRBD1
size: few
V: TRBV18
length: 16
J: TRBJ1-2
DNA: TGTGCCAGCTCACCCGAAGCTGCCCAGGGGGCATATGGCTACACCTTC
CDR3: CASSPEAAQGAYGYTF

D: TRBD1
size: NA
V: TRBV28
length: 14
J: TRBJ1-3
DNA: TGTGCCACTGGGACAGGGTTTACTGGAAACACCATATATTTT
CDR3: CATGTGFTGNTIYF

D: NA
size: NA
V: TRBV2
length: 10
J: TRBJ2-5
DNA: TGTGCCAGCCCAAGGGAGACCCAGTACTTC
CDR3: CASPRETQYF

D: NA
size: NA
V: TRBV6-1
length: 19
J: TRBJ2-1
DNA: TGTGCCAGCAGTGTGTTTGGCAGTCGAAAGCGGAGCTCCTACAATGAGCAGTTCTTC
CDR3: CASSVFGSRKRSSYNEQFF

D: NA
size: few
V: TRBV6-5
length: 12
J: TRBJ2-7
DNA: TGTGCCAGCAGTTACTCGCCCTACGAGCAGTACTTC
CDR3: CASSYSPYEQYF

D: NA
size: NA
V: TRBV4-2
length: 17
J: TRBJ2-3
DNA: TGTGCCAGCAGCCAAGAGGGGGGGCGGGGTTACACAGATACGCAGTATTTT
CDR3: CASSQEGGRGYTDTQYF

D: NA
size: NA
V: TRBV7-2
length: 15
J: TRBJ2-7
DNA: TGTGCCAGCAGCTTAGATCGAGCCCGCTCCTACGAGCAGTACTTC
CDR3: CASSLDRARSYEQYF

D: NA
size: NA
V: TRBV18
length: 15
J: TRBJ1-2
DNA: TGTGCCAGCTCTCCCGCGGGAGGATCCGATTTTGGCTACACCTTC
CDR3: CASSPAGGSDFGYTF

D: TRBD2
size: NA
V: TRBV7-9
length: 13
J: TRBJ2-7
DNA: TGTGCCAGCAGACACCGGACCGGGAGGGAGCAGTACTTC
CDR3: CASRHRTGREQYF

D: NA
size: NA
V: TRBV6-6
length: 12
J: TRBJ2-3
DNA: TGTGCCAGCAGGACTAGTTCAGATACGCAGTATTTT
CDR3: CASRTSSDTQYF

D: NA
size: NA
V: TRBV19
length: 15
J: TRBJ2-1
DNA: TGTGCCAGTAGTACCACCAGAGGCTGGGACAATGAGCAGTTCTTC
CDR3: CASSTTRGWDNEQFF

D: NA
size: NA
V: TRBV5-1
length: 11
J: TRBJ2-3
DNA: TGCGCCAGCAGCTTTAGAGATACGCAGTATTTT
CDR3: CASSFRDTQYF

D: TRBD1
size: NA
V: TRBV18
length: 14
J: TRBJ2-7
DNA: TGTGCCAGCGCCAGGGACAGGGAATGGTACGAGCAGTACTTC
CDR3: CASARDREWYEQYF

D: TRBD1
size: few
V: TRBV7-6
length: 12
J: TRBJ2-7
DNA: TGTGCCAGCGGACAGGGGACCTACGAGCAGTACTTC
CDR3: CASGQGTYEQYF

D: NA
size: NA
V: TRBV19
length: 14
J: TRBJ1-5
DNA: TGTGCCAGTAGTACCGGGCAGATCAATCAGCCCCAGCATTTT
CDR3: CASSTGQINQPQHF

D: TRBD1
size: NA
V: TRBV19
length: 14
J: TRBJ2-1
DNA: TGTGCCAGTACTCCAGGACAGGGTTTTAATGAGCAGTTCTTC
CDR3: CASTPGQGFNEQFF

D: TRBD1
size: NA
V: TRBV6-5
length: 14
J: TRBJ2-2
DNA: TGTGCCAGCAGTTACGGCAGGGGGCCCGGGGAGCTGTTTTTT
CDR3: CASSYGRGPGELFF